The 29 T cell receptor beta chains reported below all come from one sample, sequenced in a study of shared clonotypes between healthy human individuals. The assay was immunoSEQ multiplex PCR, and TCRdb's table has in-frame clones only and misses some. The data show about 2.3 million clones, about 92% seen once. Input material: naive CD4+ T cells from PBMCs. The subset here: CD45RA+ positively selected. The receptors were sampled from a man between 18 and 35 years old in good health. Some clones in this sample may be carry-over from other donors' samples.

The chain recombines TRBV18 with TRBJ2-1; D gene uncertain. V lost 6 bases and J lost 2, with 14 bases in between. The CDR3 totals 15 residues. Germline V gene lookup returns CDR1 KGHSH and CDR2 LQKENI. CDR3 region: CASSVSEYPYNEQFF. The CDR3 DNA sequence: TGTGCCAGCTCGGTCTCGGAGTACCCCTACAATGAGCAGTTCTTC. The whole variable domain, remainder taken from reference TRBV18 and TRBJ2-1, is NAGVMQNPRHLVRRRGQEARLRCSPMKGHSHVYWYRQLPEEGLKFMVYLQKENIIDESGMPKERFSAEFPKEGPSILRIQQVVRGDSAAYFCASSVSEYPYNEQFFGPGTRLTVL.

This clone has just one count. The J gene is TRBJ2-2, the V gene TRBV7-6; D is perhaps TRBD2 (5 bases). CDR3 length equals 16 residues. Germline V CDR1 and CDR2: SGHVS, FNYEAQ. Trimming cost V 4 bases and J 5 bases, with 17 bases left between them. CDR3 sequence (DNA): TGTGCCAGCAGCTCTCGAGGGCCCCCCGGGACCGGGGAGCTGTTTTTT. It translates to CASSSRGPPGTGELFF.

J is TRBJ2-2 and V is TRBV30; 7 bases agree with TRBD1. The CDR3 has 16 residues. Germline values: CDR1 GTSNPN, CDR2 SVGIG (reference sequence). The junction had 10 bases not matched to a gene; V was cut back by 4 bases and J by 2 bases. The CDR3 DNA reads TGTGCCTGGATGACACCGGGACAGACTAACACCGGGGAGCTGTTTTTT. As protein: CAWMTPGQTNTGELFF.

The chain uses TRBV6-6 and TRBJ1-5; a weak D match, TRBD1 (5 bases). The ends were cut back, 2 bases at V and 4 bases at J, with 6 bases in the middle. Looked up from germline, CDR1 is MNHNY and CDR2 is SVGAGI (reference sequence). The CDR3 covers 13 residues. The CDR3 here is CASSYEGNQPQHF. DNA of the CDR3: TGTGCCAGCAGTTACGAGGGGAATCAGCCCCAGCATTTT.

The chain joins TRBV5-4 to TRBJ2-1; 7 nucleotides line up with TRBD2. Germline assignment: CDR1 SGHNT and CDR2 YYREEE (reference sequence). The V and J ends lost 6 bases and 6 bases, in that order; junction bases with no gene match: 18. The CDR3 is 17 amino acids. For the CDR3, the DNA is TGTGCCAGCACCACTTCAGCGGGACTTTCTCGTCCCAATGAGCAGTTCTTC. This sequence encodes CASTTSAGLSRPNEQFF.

V and J are TRBV7-2 and TRBJ2-1; TRBD2 agrees at 14 bases. Germline loops: CDR1 SGHTA, CDR2 FQGNSA. V trimming: 5 bases; J trimming: 9 bases; junction bases outside the gene matches: 12. The CDR3 sequence is 17 residues long. CDR3 DNA: TGTGCCAGCAGCCCTCGGACTAGCGGGAGGATAGACAGTGAGCAGTTCTTC. It codes for CASSPRTSGRIDSEQFF.

This clone has a single count. The rearrangement uses TRBV30 and TRBJ2-7, with D unclear. The V end was cut by 1 base, the J end by 7 bases, with 11 bases between. Looked up from germline, CDR1 is GTSNPN and CDR2 is SVGIG (reference sequence). This CDR3 has 12 amino acids. The CDR3 region has the DNA TGTGCCTGGAGTGGCAACCAGTGGGAGCAGTACTTC. It translates to CAWSGNQWEQYF.

This clone was counted between two and nine times. Other DNA sequences from this sample encode an identical CDR3 as well. The chain joins TRBV7-9 to TRBJ2-2, with D uncertain. V was trimmed by 1 base and J by 6 bases, leaving 6 bases between them. The CDR3 loop spans 13 amino acids. Germline assignment: CDR1 SEHNR and CDR2 FQNEAQ (reference sequence). The CDR3: CASSLEGPGELFF. In nucleotides, the CDR3 is TGTGCCAGCAGCTTAGAAGGCCCCGGGGAGCTGTTTTTT.

The chain has TRBV7-8 and TRBJ2-5; tentatively, D is TRBD1 (5 bases). The germline V gene has CDR1 SGHVS and CDR2 FQNEAQ. CDR3 length: 20 amino acids. Deletions cut 5 bases from V and 5 bases from J, with 33 bases between. CDR3 amino acids: CASSLLRAPQGQGRLETQYF. The CDR3 DNA reads as TGTGCCAGCAGCCTACTTAGAGCCCCCCAAGGGCAGGGTCGTTTGGAGACCCAGTACTTC.

On this clone itself: Other DNA sequences in the same sample also yield this CDR3. The rearrangement joins TRBV5-4 to TRBJ2-7, with D perhaps matching TRBD1 or TRBD2 (5 bases each). This CDR3 comprises 14 residues. The germline V and J ends were trimmed by 2 bases and 1 base, with 10 bases remaining between them. Germline V gene sequence: CDR1 SGHNT, CDR2 YYREEE (reference sequence). This CDR3 is CASSLEGPSYEQYF. DNA of the CDR3: TGTGCCAGCAGCTTAGAGGGACCGTCCTACGAGCAGTACTTC.

The chain links TRBV5-1 to TRBJ1-1; tentative D call: TRBD1 (5 bases). V lost 3 bases, J lost 4 bases, and 16 bases lay in between. Germline V CDR1 and CDR2: SGHRS, YFSETQ. The CDR3 contains 15 residues. As DNA, the CDR3 is TGCGCCAGCAGCTCCGGACAAAATGCTGGCACTGAAGCTTTCTTT. Protein product: CASSSGQNAGTEAFF.

The genes are TRBV4-3 and TRBJ1-3, with D hard to call. Germline V lookup: CDR1 LGHNA, CDR2 YSLEER. The CDR3 sequence is 16 residues long. V lost 0 bases, J lost 2 bases, and 11 bases lay in between. The CDR3: CASSQERFSTGNTIYF. CDR3 DNA sequence: TGCGCCAGCAGCCAAGAGAGGTTTTCGACTGGAAACACCATATATTTT.

Worth noting for this clone: Other DNA sequences of this sample code for an identical CDR3. This chain connects TRBV5-1 to TRBJ1-2, with D hard to call. CDR3 length: 13 amino acids. Per germline, CDR1 SGHRS and CDR2 YFSETQ. The germline V and J ends were trimmed by 0 bases and 8 bases, with 11 bases remaining between them. CDR3 loop: CASSLAGVDGYTF. The CDR3, as DNA: TGCGCCAGCAGCTTGGCCGGGGTCGACGGCTACACCTTC. Based on the CDR3 plus reference TRBV5-1 and TRBJ1-2, the full variable domain is KAGVTQTPRYLIKTRGQQVTLSCSPISGHRSVSWYQQTPGQGLQFLFEYFSETQRNKGNFPGRFSGRQFSNSRSEMNVSTLELGDSALYLCASSLAGVDGYTFGSGTRLTVV.

Worth noting for this clone: The same CDR3 arises from other DNA sequences in this sample as well. V and J are TRBV2 and TRBJ2-7; D gene unclear. V was clipped by 5 bases and J by 3 bases, with 8 bases between them. This CDR3 has 12 residues. From germline, CDR1 is SNHLY and CDR2 FYNNEI. The CDR3 DNA sequence: TGTGCCAGCAGTTTTTCGGGCTACGAGCAGTACTTC. This codes for CASSFSGYEQYF.

J is TRBJ2-7 and V is TRBV11-2; D could derive from TRBD1 or TRBD2 (5 bases each). The germline V and J ends were trimmed by 1 base and 4 bases, with 11 bases remaining between them. CDR1 is SGHAT and CDR2 is FQNNGV in the germline V gene. This CDR3 has 14 residues. This chain's CDR3 is CASSLVGGGYEQYF. In DNA, the CDR3 is TGTGCCAGCAGCTTAGTCGGTGGGGGTTACGAGCAGTACTTC. The full variable domain, completed using reference TRBV11-2 and TRBJ2-7, is EAGVAQSPRYKIIEKRQSVAFWCNPISGHATLYWYQQILGQGPKLLIQFQNNGVVDDSQLPKDRFSAERLKGVDSTLKIQPAKLEDSAVYLCASSLVGGGYEQYFGPGTRLTVT.

The chain couples TRBV5-1 to TRBJ1-3; 10 nucleotides align to TRBD1. The CDR3 loop spans 16 amino acids. V lost 4 bases, J lost 0 bases, and 4 bases stayed unmatched. From germline, CDR1 is SGHRS and CDR2 YFSETQ. In DNA form, the CDR3 reads TGCGCCAGCAGCGACCGGACAGGGGGCTCTGGAAACACCATATATTTT. Its protein is CASSDRTGGSGNTIYF.

The rearrangement links TRBV2 to TRBJ2-1; weak D call: TRBD2 (6 bases). This CDR3 region has 15 residues. V was pared by 4 bases and J by 3 bases, with 13 bases between. CDR1 is SNHLY, CDR2 FYNNEI, per germline. The CDR3 protein is CASSAASANYNEQFF. CDR3 nucleotide sequence: TGTGCCAGCAGTGCTGCTAGCGCAAACTACAATGAGCAGTTCTTC.

This clone was seen a handful of times. Other DNA sequences in the same sample also yield this CDR3. The J gene is TRBJ2-3, the V gene TRBV28; the D is unclear. CDR1 MDHEN and CDR2 SYDVKM come from the germline V gene. CDR3 length: 12 residues. Trimming left V 0 bases short and J 4 bases short, with 2 bases between. Here the CDR3 DNA reads TGTGCCAGCAGTTTATGGGCAGATACGCAGTATTTT. This encodes CASSLWADTQYF.

Worth noting for this clone: The identical CDR3 is also encoded by other nucleotide sequences in the sample. The rearrangement joins TRBV18 to TRBJ1-1; TRBD1 is a possible D gene (5 bases). Per germline, CDR1 KGHSH and CDR2 LQKENI. Trimming cost V 3 bases and J 4 bases, with 9 bases left between them. This CDR3 comprises 13 residues. The CDR3 DNA is TGTGCCAGCTCACCGGGGCAGGCCACTGAAGCTTTCTTT. Its protein product is CASSPGQATEAFF.

This rearrangement joins TRBV5-8 to TRBJ1-2; maybe TRBD1 (5 bases). Trimming took 4 bases from V and 5 from J, leaving 24 bases between them. The germline V gene encodes CDR1 SGHTS and CDR2 YDEGEE. The CDR3 is 17 residues long. CDR3 DNA sequence: TGTGCCAGCAGCCTGGGACGAACGAAACCCCCTTGGTATGGCTACACCTTC. It encodes CASSLGRTKPPWYGYTF.

The rearrangement links TRBV15 to TRBJ2-7; 10 bases are a match to TRBD2. V lost 5 bases to trimming and J lost 5 bases; unmatched junction nucleotides: 27. This CDR3 has 21 residues. Germline V gene lookup returns CDR1 LNHNV and CDR2 YYDKDF (reference sequence). The chain's CDR3 is CATSRGGSSGRESGREDEQYF. Written as DNA, the CDR3 is TGTGCCACCAGCCGGGGGGGATCTAGCGGGAGAGAATCTGGGAGGGAAGACGAGCAGTACTTC.

The rearrangement joins TRBV19 to TRBJ2-6, with D maybe TRBD1 (6 bases). The germline V and J ends were trimmed by 7 bases and 1 base, with 11 bases remaining between them. CDR3 length: 15 residues. Germline V gives CDR1 LNHDA, CDR2 SQIVND (reference sequence). CDR3 region: CASTMQGSGANVLTF. The CDR3 region has the DNA TGTGCCAGTACCATGCAGGGGTCTGGGGCCAACGTCCTGACTTTC.

To note about this clone: This specimen includes other DNA sequences encoding the same CDR3. The gene calls are TRBV9 and TRBJ1-1, with 8 bases matching TRBD1. CDR3 size: 14 residues. V trimming: 2 bases; J trimming: 4 bases; junction bases outside the gene matches: 4. CDR1 and CDR2 (germline): SGDLS, YYNGEE. CDR3 sequence reads: CASSVQGASTEAFF. Here the CDR3 DNA reads TGTGCCAGCAGCGTGCAGGGGGCGAGCACTGAAGCTTTCTTT.

The V and J genes are TRBV5-8 and TRBJ1-2; D uncertain. V was trimmed by 4 bases and J by 0 bases, leaving 7 bases between them. The V gene's germline CDR1 is SGHTS and CDR2 YDEGEE. The CDR3 spans 13 residues. CDR3 coding DNA: TGTGCCAGCAGCGCACTCACTAACTATGGCTACACCTTC. Translated: CASSALTNYGYTF.

The CDR3 sequence is CASSKEYNEQFF. CDR3 coding DNA: TGTGCCAGCTCAAAGGAGTACAATGAGCAGTTCTTC. The rearrangement joins TRBV18 to TRBJ2-1; D uncertain. Trimming stripped 5 bases from V and 4 bases from J, with 6 bases between. Germline CDR1 KGHSH, CDR2 LQKENI. This CDR3 has 12 amino acids. The full variable domain, with the rest looked up from reference TRBV18 and TRBJ2-1, is NAGVMQNPRHLVRRRGQEARLRCSPMKGHSHVYWYRQLPEEGLKFMVYLQKENIIDESGMPKERFSAEFPKEGPSILRIQQVVRGDSAAYFCASSKEYNEQFFGPGTRLTVL.

J is TRBJ1-2 and V is TRBV19; 7 bases are a match to TRBD1. The CDR3 has 14 amino acids. Germline V lookup: CDR1 LNHDA, CDR2 SQIVND (reference sequence). The junction had 4 bases not matched to a gene; V was cut back by 5 bases and J by 1 base. The CDR3 nucleotides are TGTGCCAGTAGTGAGGGGGCGCGTAACTATGGCTACACCTTC. This encodes CASSEGARNYGYTF. The full variable domain, with the rest looked up from reference TRBV19 and TRBJ1-2, is DGGITQSPKYLFRKEGQNVTLSCEQNLNHDAMYWYRQDPGQGLRLIYYSQIVNDFQKGDIAEGYSVSREKKESFPLTVTSAQKNPTAFYLCASSEGARNYGYTFGSGTRLTVV.

The chain couples TRBV28 to TRBJ1-4; 8 bases agree with TRBD1. The CDR3 length is 15 residues. CDR1 and CDR2 (germline): MDHEN, SYDVKM. The V segment lost 5 bases and the J segment 9 bases; nucleotides outside the gene matches: 11. The DNA for the CDR3 is TGTGCCAGCAGTCTTCGACAGGGGTGGGCAAAAAAACTGTTTTTT. Residues: CASSLRQGWAKKLFF.

The chain joins TRBV27 to TRBJ2-3; the match to TRBD2 covers 15 bases. CDR1 and CDR2 from the germline V gene are MNHEY and SMNVEV (reference sequence). The CDR3 extends over 20 amino acids. Trimming cost V 5 bases and J 3 bases; bases outside gene matches: 15. The CDR3 sequence is CASSLTAAGLAGGRTDTQYF. In DNA form, the CDR3 reads TGTGCCAGCAGTCTTACGGCCGCTGGACTAGCGGGAGGGCGGACAGATACGCAGTATTTT.

This rearrangement joins TRBV19 to TRBJ2-5; possibly TRBD1 for D (6 bases). Germline V gene sequence: CDR1 LNHDA, CDR2 SQIVND (reference sequence). Trimming stripped 5 bases from V and 5 bases from J, with 12 bases between. CDR3 length: 13 residues. Here the CDR3 DNA reads TGTGCCAGTAGTCCCGACAGGAGGGAGACCCAGTACTTC. It is translated as CASSPDRRETQYF.